A selection of T cell receptor beta chains follows, all from one sample in a study of shared clonotypes between healthy human individuals. Method: immunoSEQ multiplex PCR; TCRdb's copy keeps in-frame clones and lacks some. The data hold more than 2,000,000 clones, with approximately 93% observed a single time. Sequencing was done on a sample of naive CD4+ T cells from PBMCs. The source is a man younger than 30 in good health. Some clones in this sample may be carry-over from other donors' samples. Both conserved end residues are part of each CDR3. D genes are given only for firm matches. For some rows the clone size is stated as once, few or many, or as a class when expanded; others skip it.

TRBV6-1	TRBD2	TRBJ2-1	.	CASTVSAGAYNEQFF	TGTGCCAGCACAGTGTCAGCGGGAGCCTACAATGAGCAGTTCTTC
TRBV9	.	TRBJ2-2	.	CASSVVRNTGELFF	TGTGCCAGCAGCGTAGTACGGAACACCGGGGAGCTGTTTTTT
TRBV2	TRBD2	TRBJ2-4	.	CASRGGNAAKNIQYF	TGTGCCAGCAGGGGGGGGAATGCGGCCAAAAACATTCAGTACTTC
TRBV19	.	TRBJ1-5	.	CASSIPPPSNQPQHF	TGTGCCAGTAGTATTCCTCCACCCAGCAATCAGCCCCAGCATTTT
TRBV5-5	.	TRBJ2-2	.	CASNRQSPTNTGELFF	TGTGCCAGCAATCGACAGTCCCCGACCAACACCGGGGAGCTGTTTTTT
TRBV9	TRBD2	TRBJ2-3	.	CASSATSGGKDTQYF	TGTGCCAGCAGCGCGACTAGCGGGGGGAAAGATACGCAGTATTTT
TRBV4-3	TRBD2	TRBJ2-7	.	CASSQRPGLAGTEQYF	TGCGCCAGCAGCCAGAGGCCGGGACTAGCGGGCACGGAGCAGTACTTC
TRBV7-2	TRBD1	TRBJ2-1	.	CASRDPRAGGYNEQFF	TGTGCCAGCAGGGACCCCCGGGCAGGGGGCTATAATGAGCAGTTCTTC
TRBV5-1	.	TRBJ2-7	.	CASSLAGPGSYEQYF	TGCGCCAGCAGCTTGGCCGGTCCAGGGTCCTACGAGCAGTACTTC
TRBV6-5	.	TRBJ2-2	.	CASSFYFGELFF	TGTGCCAGCAGTTTCTACTTCGGGGAGCTGTTTTTT
TRBV5-1	.	TRBJ2-3	.	CASSSSRDTQYF	TGCGCCAGCAGCTCCTCTCGGGATACGCAGTATTTT
TRBV2	.	TRBJ1-3	.	CASSDGRLGDTIYF	TGTGCCAGCAGTGACGGACGCCTAGGGGACACCATATATTTT
TRBV30	TRBD1	TRBJ1-2	.	CAWSAQGGAYGYTF	TGTGCCTGGAGTGCCCAGGGGGGGGCCTATGGCTACACCTTC
TRBV7-2	TRBD1	TRBJ1-5	.	CASSLRTGPFSNQPQHF	TGTGCCAGCAGCCTCCGGACAGGGCCCTTTAGCAATCAGCCCCAGCATTTT
TRBV5-5	.	TRBJ2-7	once	CASSLRGLRDEQYF	TGTGCCAGCAGCTTGCGGGGCTTAAGGGACGAGCAGTACTTC
TRBV28	.	TRBJ2-5	.	CASTGQGLSLAGPLYQETQYF	TGTGCCAGCACCGGACAGGGCCTCTCACTAGCGGGCCCCCTGTACCAAGAGACCCAGTACTTC
TRBV7-9	.	TRBJ2-7	.	CASSPNSGSHEQYF	TGTGCCAGCAGCCCGAATTCAGGAAGCCACGAGCAGTACTTC
TRBV7-9	.	TRBJ1-1	once	CASSLVTGTEAFF	TGTGCCAGCAGCTTAGTCACCGGCACTGAAGCTTTCTTT
TRBV10-2	TRBD1	TRBJ1-3	.	CASSESGQHSGNTIYF	TGCGCCAGCAGTGAGTCGGGACAGCATTCTGGAAACACCATATATTTT
TRBV11-1	.	TRBJ2-7	.	CASSSAGAGFSYEQYF	TGTGCCAGCAGCTCAGCTGGGGCAGGGTTCTCCTACGAGCAGTACTTC
TRBV5-8	.	TRBJ1-5	.	CASRPRLVQPQHF	TGTGCCAGCAGACCAAGGCTAGTTCAGCCCCAGCATTTT
TRBV30	TRBD1	TRBJ2-5	.	CAWSVGTEETQYF	TGTGCCTGGAGTGTAGGGACAGAAGAGACCCAGTACTTC
TRBV6-5	.	TRBJ1-2	.	CASSRPGRIYGYTF	TGTGCCAGCAGCCGTCCGGGACGGATATATGGCTACACCTTC
TRBV9	.	TRBJ1-1	.	CASSAYRDTEAFF	TGTGCCAGCAGCGCCTACAGGGACACTGAAGCTTTCTTT
TRBV5-4	.	TRBJ2-1	.	CASSLGNRNNEQFF	TGTGCCAGCAGCTTGGGTAACAGAAACAATGAGCAGTTCTTC
TRBV7-9	.	TRBJ2-1	.	CASSFSTRVDEQFF	TGTGCCAGCAGCTTCAGCACTAGAGTGGATGAGCAGTTCTTC
TRBV10-1	.	TRBJ2-2	.	CASSEDTYGELFF	TGCGCCAGCAGTGAGGACACTTACGGGGAGCTGTTTTTT
TRBV19	.	TRBJ1-5	.	CASSIGGGQPQHF	TGTGCCAGTAGTATCGGCGGGGGTCAGCCCCAGCATTTT
TRBV27	.	TRBJ1-4	.	CASTPLTTTNEKLFF	TGTGCCAGCACCCCGTTAACGACAACTAATGAAAAACTGTTTTTT
TRBV20-1	.	TRBJ2-2	.	CSARTTGELFF	TGCAGTGCGCGGACAACCGGGGAGCTGTTTTTT
TRBV5-1	TRBD1	TRBJ2-3	.	CASRNSGQGGTDTQYF	TGCGCCAGCAGGAATTCAGGACAGGGGGGCACAGATACGCAGTATTTT
TRBV5-1	.	TRBJ2-7	.	CASRPSGGQFHEQYF	TGCGCCAGCAGGCCTTCTGGAGGACAGTTCCACGAGCAGTACTTC
TRBV11-2	.	TRBJ1-2	.	CASSLAEGSYGYTF	TGTGCCAGCAGCTTAGCAGAGGGCTCCTATGGCTACACCTTC
TRBV4-3	.	TRBJ1-4	.	CASSQVLDRRLGANEKLFF	TGCGCCAGCAGCCAAGTACTCGACAGGCGGTTGGGTGCTAATGAAAAACTGTTTTTT
TRBV9	.	TRBJ2-7	.	CASSRGGSPYEQYF	TGTGCCAGTAGCCGGGGAGGCAGCCCCTACGAGCAGTACTTC
TRBV18	TRBD1	TRBJ2-5	.	CASSPGTDQETQYF	TGTGCCAGCTCACCAGGGACAGACCAAGAGACCCAGTACTTC
TRBV6-5	.	TRBJ2-7	.	CASSYGLAAEQYF	TGTGCCAGCAGTTACGGACTCGCGGCCGAGCAGTACTTC
TRBV9	TRBD1	TRBJ2-5	.	CASSPRTGMFPETQYF	TGTGCCAGCAGCCCCAGGACAGGGATGTTCCCAGAGACCCAGTACTTC
TRBV5-6	.	TRBJ2-5	once	CASSPRLVTETQYF	TGTGCCAGCAGCCCGCGACTAGTGACGGAGACCCAGTACTTC
TRBV5-4	TRBD2	TRBJ2-5	.	CASSLALAGGQETQYF	TGTGCCAGCAGCTTGGCGCTAGCGGGAGGACAGGAGACCCAGTACTTC
TRBV7-8	TRBD1	TRBJ1-2	.	CASSLGDRAFGYTF	TGTGCCAGCAGCTTAGGTGACAGGGCGTTCGGCTACACCTTC
TRBV7-3	.	TRBJ2-2	once	CASSLSPGDGGELFF	TGTGCCAGCAGCTTATCGCCAGGGGATGGCGGGGAGCTGTTTTTT
TRBV5-6	TRBD2	TRBJ2-5	.	CASSLVSSGRALETQYF	TGTGCCAGCAGCTTGGTGTCTAGCGGGAGGGCTCTGGAGACCCAGTACTTC
TRBV7-2	.	TRBJ2-3	.	CASSPGTGGRGTQYF	TGTGCCAGCAGCCCCGGTACGGGGGGCCGCGGTACGCAGTATTTT
TRBV10-3	.	TRBJ2-1	.	CAIRPTGLSGDEQFF	TGTGCCATCAGGCCTACCGGGCTATCCGGCGATGAGCAGTTCTTC
TRBV6-1	.	TRBJ1-1	.	CASRRGQLNTEAFF	TGTGCCAGCAGGAGGGGCCAGCTGAACACTGAAGCTTTCTTT
TRBV10-1	TRBD1	TRBJ2-7	.	CASRQGSYEQYF	TGCGCCAGCAGACAGGGGTCCTACGAGCAGTACTTC
TRBV19	.	TRBJ1-5	.	CASSISHVDSHQPQHF	TGTGCCAGTAGTATAAGCCACGTGGATTCCCATCAGCCCCAGCATTTT
TRBV5-4	.	TRBJ2-7	.	CASSFDSSYEQYF	TGTGCCAGCAGCTTTGACTCCTCCTACGAGCAGTACTTC
TRBV4-1	.	TRBJ2-5	.	CASSQLSRTQETQYF	TGCGCCAGCAGCCAGTTGTCTAGGACCCAAGAGACCCAGTACTTC
TRBV28	TRBD2	TRBJ2-7	.	CASSSTSGLRYF	TGTGCCAGCAGTTCGACTAGCGGTCTCCGGTACTTC
TRBV11-3	TRBD2	TRBJ2-3	.	CASSSGLATTDTQYF	TGTGCCAGCAGCTCTGGACTAGCGACTACAGATACGCAGTATTTT
TRBV29-1	TRBD1	TRBJ1-1	.	CSGQGQMNTEAFF	TGCAGCGGGCAGGGACAGATGAACACTGAAGCTTTCTTT
TRBV5-1	TRBD2	TRBJ2-1	.	CASSPGLAGLSSYNEQFF	TGCGCCAGCAGCCCGGGACTAGCGGGTTTAAGCTCCTACAATGAGCAGTTCTTC